These 30 T cell receptor beta chains were sequenced from one sample in a study of blood T cell repertoires in COVID-19. Clones were sequenced by immunoSEQ multiplex PCR, and TCRdb holds only the in-frame ones, with some missing. The profile covers more than 35,000 clones, with roughly nine tenths appearing a single time and more than 5% taken by the ten largest. The sample consisted of peripheral blood. These receptors were taken from a human donor in a cohort sampled during active COVID-19.

The chain recombines TRBV20-1 with TRBJ2-7, with D possibly matching TRBD2 (6 bases). Per germline, CDR1 DFQATT and CDR2 SNEGSKA (reference sequence). CDR3 size: 14 residues. Trimming removed 3 bases from V and 0 bases from J, with 12 bases in between. The CDR3 coding sequence is TGCAGTGCTAGTCCCCCGGGGGACTCCTACGAGCAGTACTTC. It is translated as CSASPPGDSYEQYF.

This chain joins TRBV6-2 or TRBV6-3 and TRBJ2-3; D perhaps matches TRBD2 (5 bases). The CDR3 sequence is 14 residues long. CDR1 is MNHEY and CDR2 is SVGEGT in the germline V gene. V was cut by 4 bases and J by 1 base, with 9 bases left in between. The CDR3 coding sequence is TGTGCCAGCAGTTGGGCGGGCGGCACAGATACGCAGTATTTT. Encoded protein: CASSWAGGTDTQYF.

The gene calls are TRBV6-5 and TRBJ2-7, with 12 positions matching TRBD1. The CDR3 is 15 residues long. Germline assignment: CDR1 MNHEY and CDR2 SVGAGI. V was clipped by 8 bases and J by 5 bases; unmatched bases: 10. The CDR3 is CASAGYGTGGHEQYF. In nucleotides, the CDR3 is TGTGCCAGCGCAGGTTATGGGACAGGGGGCCACGAGCAGTACTTC.

The V call is TRBV4-1, the J call TRBJ2-1, with 10 nucleotides matching TRBD2. The germline V gene has CDR1 MGHRA and CDR2 YSYEKL. The CDR3 has 16 residues. J was trimmed by 4 bases and V by 6 bases; bases with no gene match: 9. The CDR3 bases are TGCGCCAGCAGTCTACCGGGACTAGCGACATACAATGAGCAGTTCTTC. This translates into CASSLPGLATYNEQFF.

The chain uses TRBV18 and TRBJ1-5, with D perhaps TRBD1 (6 bases). The V end was cut by 2 bases, the J end by 3 bases, with 11 bases between. CDR3 size: 15 residues. Germline CDR1 and CDR2: KGHSH and LQKENI. The CDR3 region has the DNA TGTGCCAGCTCACCAGGACAGCTCTACAATCAGCCCCAGCATTTT. Translated: CASSPGQLYNQPQHF.

The V gene is TRBV5-6, the J gene TRBJ2-2, with 10 bases aligning to TRBD2. J gave up 0 bases and V 2 bases, and 4 bases lay outside the gene matches. The CDR3 runs 17 residues. Germline V gene data show CDR1 as SGHDT and CDR2 as YYEEEE. The CDR3 loop reads CASSFLLAGANTGELFF. The CDR3, as DNA: TGTGCCAGCAGCTTTCTCCTAGCGGGAGCGAACACCGGGGAGCTGTTTTTT.

The count of this clone is one. The rearrangement uses TRBV5-1 and TRBJ2-7; 12 nucleotides agree with TRBD1. V lost 7 bases, J lost 6 bases, and 8 bases stayed unmatched. This CDR3 is built from 14 residues. Germline assignment: CDR1 SGHRS and CDR2 YFSETQ. The CDR3 nucleotides are TGCGCCAGCCATTCCGGGACAGGGGGCGGCGAGCAGTACTTC. It encodes CASHSGTGGGEQYF.

The count of this clone is one. This chain links TRBV12-3 or TRBV12-4 with TRBJ2-1; the D gene is possibly TRBD2 (6 bases). V lost 7 bases and J lost 12, with 13 bases in between. The CDR3 sequence is 11 residues long. CDR3 residues: CASISRTTQFF. The CDR3, as DNA: TGTGCCAGCATTTCCCGGACTACGCAGTTCTTC.

The CDR3 nucleotides read TGCGCCAGCAGCCTGCACGGGCAAGAGACCCAGTACTTC. It encodes CASSLHGQETQYF. V gene TRBV4-1 combines with J gene TRBJ2-5; D uncertain. This CDR3 is built from 13 residues. V lost 4 bases to trimming and J lost 2 bases, with 8 bases between them. Germline V lookup: CDR1 MGHRA, CDR2 YSYEKL.

The chain couples TRBV6-6 to TRBJ2-7; the D gene is possibly TRBD2 (6 bases). V lost 7 bases and J 3 bases, leaving 13 bases between the germline ends. Per the germline V gene, CDR1 is MNHNY and CDR2 is SVGAGI (reference sequence). The CDR3 is 13 amino acids. The CDR3 DNA reads TGTGCCAGCAACCTAGCGCCCGGCTACGAGCAGTACTTC. Translated, it gives CASNLAPGYEQYF.

There are a few counts of this clone. The gene calls are TRBV2 and TRBJ2-7; 13 positions agree with TRBD2. V trimming: 6 bases; J trimming: 6 bases; junction bases outside the gene matches: 2. CDR3 size: 13 residues. Germline values: CDR1 SNHLY, CDR2 FYNNEI. CDR3 in DNA: TGTGCCAGCAGGACTAGCGGGAGGCTCGAGCAGTACTTC. Translating it yields CASRTSGRLEQYF.

The chain couples TRBV4-1 to TRBJ1-6; no reliable D call. This CDR3 is 14 amino acids long. The V end was cut by 0 bases, the J end by 10 bases, with 10 bases between. Germline V gives CDR1 MGHRA, CDR2 YSYEKL. CDR3 DNA: TGCGCCAGCAGCCAAGAGCCGGGAAGATCACCCCTCCACTTT. Amino acids: CASSQEPGRSPLHF.

The rearrangement uses TRBV15 and TRBJ2-5; D remains unclear. CDR1 and CDR2 from the germline V gene are LNHNV and YYDKDF (reference sequence). This CDR3 comprises 15 residues. V was cut by 0 bases and J by 2 bases, with 10 bases left in between. Here the CDR3 reads CATSRDHPEQETQYF. In DNA, the CDR3 is TGTGCCACCAGCAGAGATCATCCAGAACAAGAGACCCAGTACTTC.

The V and J genes are TRBV3-1 (or the pseudogene TRBV3-2) and TRBJ2-3; D gene unclear. Germline V lookup: CDR1 LGHDT, CDR2 YNNKEL (reference sequence). This CDR3 has 13 residues. V lost 7 bases, J lost 2 bases, and 10 bases lay in between. DNA of the CDR3: TGTGCCAGCACCCTTGGGCTCACAGATACGCAGTATTTT. It encodes CASTLGLTDTQYF.

The rearrangement uses TRBV7-2 and TRBJ2-7, with a weak D call TRBD2 (6 bases). The CDR3 totals 15 residues. Germline CDR1 reads SGHTA; CDR2 reads FQGNSA. Trimming stripped 5 bases from V and 2 bases from J, with 16 bases between. The DNA of the CDR3 is TGTGCCAGCAGCACAACGGGAGCAGGTGCCTACGAGCAGTACTTC. This codes for CASSTTGAGAYEQYF.

The chain carries TRBV6-2 or TRBV6-3 and TRBJ1-5; 9 positions match TRBD1. The trim removed 5 bases at V and 0 bases at J, leaving 2 bases unmatched. The CDR3 runs to 15 residues. Germline values: CDR1 MNHEY, CDR2 SVGEGT. This CDR3 is CASSPQGASNQPQHF. The CDR3 nucleotides read TGTGCCAGCAGTCCACAGGGGGCTAGCAATCAGCCCCAGCATTTT.

The V call is TRBV30, the J call TRBJ1-3; no firm D call. CDR3 length equals 12 residues. V gave up 5 bases and J gave up 10 bases, with 15 bases separating them. Per germline, CDR1 GTSNPN and CDR2 SVGIG (reference sequence). The CDR3 spells CAWFGGKGTIYF. DNA for the CDR3: TGTGCCTGGTTCGGAGGGAAAGGGACCATATATTTT.

This clone was seen a handful of times. The chain uses TRBV2 and TRBJ1-2, with 11 nucleotides matching TRBD1. Looked up from germline, CDR1 is SNHLY and CDR2 is FYNNEI. The CDR3 runs 14 residues. The V segment lost 7 bases and the J segment 7 bases; nucleotides outside the gene matches: 8. The CDR3 loop reads CASKLDRGLGGYTF. In DNA, the CDR3 is TGTGCCAGCAAACTGGACAGGGGGCTCGGTGGCTACACCTTC.

The chain links TRBV6-1 to TRBJ2-7, with D uncertain. This CDR3 contains 13 residues. V was pared by 1 base and J by 5 bases, with 9 bases between. The V gene's germline CDR1 is MNHNS and CDR2 SASEGT. CDR3 in amino acids: CASSEVPQDEQYF. DNA of the CDR3: TGTGCCAGCAGTGAAGTCCCCCAGGACGAGCAGTACTTC.

This clone was counted between two and nine times. The chain combines TRBV12-3 or TRBV12-4 with TRBJ1-1; 9 nucleotides align to TRBD1. J lost 4 bases, V lost 6 bases, and 3 bases had no gene match. The CDR3 has 13 residues. The CDR3 here is CASSWDRATEAFF. The CDR3 nucleotides read TGTGCCAGCAGCTGGGACAGGGCCACTGAAGCTTTCTTT.

The chain joins TRBV19 to TRBJ2-1; perhaps TRBD1 as D (5 bases). Germline loops: CDR1 LNHDA, CDR2 SQIVND (reference sequence). The V end lost 6 bases, the J end lost 7 bases, and 16 bases lay between the germline ends. The CDR3 consists of 14 residues. CDR3 loop: CASRAGSRGNEQFF. The CDR3 DNA is TGTGCCAGTAGGGCTGGGTCTAGGGGTAATGAGCAGTTCTTC.

V is TRBV7-9 and J is TRBJ2-3; 9 bases line up with TRBD1. This CDR3 contains 18 residues. With V trimmed by 1 base and J by 8 bases, 16 bases remained unmatched. Per germline, CDR1 SEHNR and CDR2 FQNEAQ (reference sequence). CDR3 bases: TGTGCCAGCAGCTTAGGGGGGACAGGGTACCAACTACCAGGTACGCAGTATTTT. Its translation is CASSLGGTGYQLPGTQYF. The entire variable domain, with the rest obtained from reference TRBV7-9 and TRBJ2-3, is as follows: DTGVSQNPRHKITKRGQNVTFRCDPISEHNRLYWYRQTLGQGPEFLTYFQNEAQLEKSRLLSDRFSAERPKGSFSTLEIQRTEQGDSAMYLCASSLGGTGYQLPGTQYFGPGTRLTVL.

The rearrangement joins TRBV7-9 to TRBJ1-5; maybe TRBD1 (6 bases). The CDR3 contains 16 residues. Germline CDR1 reads SEHNR; CDR2 reads FQNEAQ (reference sequence). V was cut by 5 bases and J by 5 bases, with 19 bases left in between. CDR3 amino acids: CASSPTGGSTDQPQHF. In nucleotides, the CDR3 is TGTGCCAGCAGCCCCACGGGGGGCTCTACCGATCAGCCCCAGCATTTT.

The table lists this clone with a count of one. CDR3 sequence (DNA): TGTGCCTGGAATGAAGGGGTGAATGAAAAACTGTTTTTT. It yields the protein CAWNEGVNEKLFF. The genes are TRBV30 and TRBJ1-4; TRBD1 is a possible D gene (5 bases). Trimming took 4 bases from V and 5 from J, leaving 11 bases between them. Germline CDR1 GTSNPN, CDR2 SVGIG (reference sequence). The CDR3 spans 13 residues.

The chain joins TRBV7-6 to TRBJ2-1; D not resolved. V was shortened by 6 bases and J by 7 bases, with 7 bases between the two germline ends. Germline V gives CDR1 SGHVS, CDR2 FNYEAQ. The CDR3 totals 11 residues. CDR3 region: CASSSFNEQFF. The CDR3 region has the DNA TGTGCCAGCAGTTCTTTTAATGAGCAGTTCTTC.

The rearrangement joins TRBV27 to TRBJ1-1; no definite D call. CDR1 MNHEY and CDR2 SMNVEV come from the germline V gene (reference sequence). The CDR3 spans 13 residues. V dropped 7 bases and J dropped 0 bases, with 9 bases sitting between them. CDR3 region: CASNEAVNTEAFF. The CDR3 region has the DNA TGTGCCAGCAATGAGGCAGTGAACACTGAAGCTTTCTTT.

V and J are TRBV7-2 and TRBJ2-2; 7 bases are a match to TRBD1. The germline V gene has CDR1 SGHTA and CDR2 FQGNSA. J was trimmed by 4 bases and V by 5 bases; bases with no gene match: 4. This CDR3 is built from 14 residues. This CDR3 reads CASSQQGLTGELFF. Here the CDR3 DNA reads TGTGCCAGCAGCCAACAGGGGCTCACCGGGGAGCTGTTTTTT.

This sequence joins TRBV11-2 and TRBJ2-1, with D tentatively TRBD1 (5 bases). The CDR3 sequence is 13 residues long. V gave up 5 bases and J gave up 6 bases, with 11 bases separating them. Germline CDR1 is SGHAT and CDR2 is FQNNGV. The CDR3 protein is CASSPGRVNEQFF. CDR3 coding DNA: TGTGCCAGCAGCCCAGGGCGCGTCAATGAGCAGTTCTTC.

This chain's CDR3 is CAISARGGNTEAFF. CDR3 DNA: TGTGCCATCAGTGCACGAGGGGGCAACACTGAAGCTTTCTTT. The chain recombines TRBV10-3 with TRBJ1-1, with 7 nucleotides matching TRBD1. The J segment lost 2 bases and the V segment lost 4 bases, leaving 4 bases of the junction unmatched. The CDR3 runs 14 residues. Germline lookup yields CDR1 ENHRY and CDR2 SYGVKD.

The chain recombines TRBV6-1 with TRBJ1-1, with 7 bases matching TRBD1. This CDR3 contains 15 residues. Germline V gene data show CDR1 as MNHNS and CDR2 as SASEGT. The V gene end was trimmed by 3 bases and the J gene end by 0 bases; junction bases not matched to a gene: 4. The CDR3 DNA reads TGTGCCAGCAGTGAGCCACAGGGGTTGAACACTGAAGCTTTCTTT. Its protein is CASSEPQGLNTEAFF.